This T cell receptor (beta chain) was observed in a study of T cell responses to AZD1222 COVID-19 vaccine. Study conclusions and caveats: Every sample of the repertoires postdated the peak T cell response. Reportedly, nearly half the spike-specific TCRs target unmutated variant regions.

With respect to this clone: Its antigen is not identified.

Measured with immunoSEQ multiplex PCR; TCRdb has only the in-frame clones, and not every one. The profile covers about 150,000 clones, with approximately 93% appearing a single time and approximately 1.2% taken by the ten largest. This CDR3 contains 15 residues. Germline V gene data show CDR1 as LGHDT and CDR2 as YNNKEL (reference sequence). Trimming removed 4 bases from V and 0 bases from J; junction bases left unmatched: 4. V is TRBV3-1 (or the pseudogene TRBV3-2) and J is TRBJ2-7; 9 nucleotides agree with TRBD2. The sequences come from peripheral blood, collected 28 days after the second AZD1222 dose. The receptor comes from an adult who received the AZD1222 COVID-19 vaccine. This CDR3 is CASSPSGGSSYEQYF. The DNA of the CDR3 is TGTGCCAGCAGCCCGAGCGGGGGGAGCTCCTACGAGCAGTACTTC.